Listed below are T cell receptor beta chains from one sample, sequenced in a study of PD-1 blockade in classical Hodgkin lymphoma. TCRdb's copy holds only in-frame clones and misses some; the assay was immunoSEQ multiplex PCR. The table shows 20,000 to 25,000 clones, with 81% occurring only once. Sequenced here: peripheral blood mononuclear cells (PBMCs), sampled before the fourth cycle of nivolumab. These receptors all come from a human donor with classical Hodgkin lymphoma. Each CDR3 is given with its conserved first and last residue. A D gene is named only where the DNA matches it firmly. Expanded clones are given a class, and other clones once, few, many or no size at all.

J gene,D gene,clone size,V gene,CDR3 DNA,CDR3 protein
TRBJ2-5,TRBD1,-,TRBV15,TGTGCCACCAGCGGGGGACAGGGGCTGAGGAGGGAAGAGACCCAGTACTTC,CATSGGQGLRREETQYF
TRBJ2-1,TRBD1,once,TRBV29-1,TGCAGCGCACGACAGGGGGATGAGCAGTTCTTC,CSARQGDEQFF
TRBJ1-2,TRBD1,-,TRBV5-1,TGCGCCAGCAGCTTCTCCGGGACAGAAACCTATGGCTACACCTTC,CASSFSGTETYGYTF
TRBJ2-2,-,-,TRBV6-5,TGTGCCAGCATTAAGTCAGGCGCCGGCGGGGAGCTGTTTTTT,CASIKSGAGGELFF
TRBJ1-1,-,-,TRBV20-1,TGCAGTGCTAGAGATCGTGGTGAAGCTTTCTTT,CSARDRGEAFF
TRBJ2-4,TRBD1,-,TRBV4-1,TGCGCCAGCAGCCGGGACAGGGGGCCGGCCAAAAACATTCAGTACTTC,CASSRDRGPAKNIQYF
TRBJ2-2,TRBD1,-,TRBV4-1,TGCGCCAGCAGCCAGGACAGGGGCACCGGGGAGCTGTTTTTT,CASSQDRGTGELFF
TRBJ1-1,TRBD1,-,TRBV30,TGTGCCTGCACAGGGGGCGGCACTGAAGCTTTCTTT,CACTGGGTEAFF
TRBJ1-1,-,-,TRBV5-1,TGCGCCACCAGGGTGGAAGGGGTCACTGAAGCTTTCTTT,CATRVEGVTEAFF
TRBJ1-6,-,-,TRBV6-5,TGTGCCAGCAGTTACAAGGGAAGGGGTTCACCCCTCCACTTT,CASSYKGRGSPLHF
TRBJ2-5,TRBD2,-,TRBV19,TGTGCCAGTAGGGCTAGCGGGAGATTTGCAGAGACCCAGTACTTC,CASRASGRFAETQYF
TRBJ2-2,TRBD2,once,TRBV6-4,TGTGCCAGCAGTCCACTAGCGGGGGGCTCCCGAGTCGGGGAGCTGTTTTTT,CASSPLAGGSRVGELFF
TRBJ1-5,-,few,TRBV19,TGTGCCAGTAGTTCGGGGGTCCGTCAGCCCCAGCATTTT,CASSSGVRQPQHF
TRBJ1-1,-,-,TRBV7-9,TGTGCCAGCAGCTTATTCTCCACTGAAGCTTTCTTT,CASSLFSTEAFF
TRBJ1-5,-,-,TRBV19,TGTGCCAGTAGTAACAGATACAATCAGCCCCAGCATTTT,CASSNRYNQPQHF
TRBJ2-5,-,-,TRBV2,TGTGCCAGCAACTTGGCGGAGACCCAGTACTTC,CASNLAETQYF
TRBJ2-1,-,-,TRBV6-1,TGTGCCAGCAGTGGGAGATCCTACAATGAGCAGTTCTTC,CASSGRSYNEQFF
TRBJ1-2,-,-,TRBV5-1,TGCGCCAGCAGCTTGCAGGGTACTAACTATGGCTACACCTTC,CASSLQGTNYGYTF
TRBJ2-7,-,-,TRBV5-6,TGTGCCAGCAGCCTAGGGGTAAGCCTACCCTACGAGCAGTACTTC,CASSLGVSLPYEQYF
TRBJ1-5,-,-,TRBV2,TGTGCCAGCAGTGAGACACAATACAATCAGCCCCAGCATTTT,CASSETQYNQPQHF
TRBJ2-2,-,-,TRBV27,TGTGCCAGCAGACAAAGGGGTCGGAACACCGGGGAGCTGTTTTTT,CASRQRGRNTGELFF
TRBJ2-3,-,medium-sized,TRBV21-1,TGTGCCAGCAGCAAGGGCCGGGACACCCTCATTCCCCTCACAGATACGCAGTATTTT,CASSKGRDTLIPLTDTQYF
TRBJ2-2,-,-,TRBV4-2,TGTGCCAGCAGCCAAGTACGCCAGACCAACACCGGGGAGCTGTTTTTT,CASSQVRQTNTGELFF
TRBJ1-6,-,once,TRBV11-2,TGTGCCAGCAGTCGACCGGAGGGGCGATATAATTCACCCCTCCACTTT,CASSRPEGRYNSPLHF
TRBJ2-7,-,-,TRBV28,TGTGCCAGCAGCCCACCTGGTCGGCAGTACTTC,CASSPPGRQYF
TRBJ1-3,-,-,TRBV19,TGTGCCAGTAGTATAGGAGGTGGGGTGGCTGGAAACACCATATATTTT,CASSIGGGVAGNTIYF
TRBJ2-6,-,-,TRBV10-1,TGCGCCAGCAGTTTTAAAGGAAGCGCACAAAGTCGGGCCAACGTCCTGACTTTC,CASSFKGSAQSRANVLTF
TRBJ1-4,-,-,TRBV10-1,TGCGCCAGCAGTGAGACATCCAGGAATGAAAAACTGTTTTTT,CASSETSRNEKLFF
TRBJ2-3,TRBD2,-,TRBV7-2,TGTGCCAGCAGCTCAGCGGGAGGGTATACAGATACGCAGTATTTT,CASSSAGGYTDTQYF
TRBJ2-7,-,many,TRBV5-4,TGTGCCAGCAGCTTTGGCTCCGGTGAGCAGTACTTC,CASSFGSGEQYF
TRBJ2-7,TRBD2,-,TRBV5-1,TGCGCCAGCAGCTCAGGACTAGCGGATACCTACGAGCAGTACTTC,CASSSGLADTYEQYF